One TCR beta chain is described in this entry. This PCR relied on a set of 60 Vbeta primers and 13 Jbeta primers. This table comes from immunoSEQ multiplex PCR, and its TCRdb copy is limited to in-frame clones, with some not included. The sample records a few hundred thousand clones, approximately 85% being singletons. The data derive from a study of cytomegalovirus exposure and HLA in healthy donors. Material: PBMCs. The sequence was collected from a woman aged 40-49 years in good health and CMV-seropositive.

The CDR3, as DNA: TGTGCCAGTAGTATACTAAAGGAAAAACTGTTTTTT. This gives the protein CASSILKEKLFF. The chain joins TRBV19 to TRBJ1-4, with D hard to call. The V end lost 2 bases, the J end lost 8 bases, and 6 bases lay between the germline ends. Looked up from germline, CDR1 is LNHDA and CDR2 is SQIVND (reference sequence). The CDR3 is made up of 12 amino acids.